These 18 T cell receptor beta chains were sequenced from one sample in a study of blood T cells in healthy people across ages. Through a sample-barcoded 5' primer and a J-beta primer mix, a second PCR was run for roughly 7 to 11 cycles. TCRdb re-called the 5' RACE reads through MiXCR, storing one row per CDR3 protein. Of approximately 1,000,000 distinct CDR3 sequences in the sample, more than 35% are singletons; the top ten hold approximately 20%. Sequencing input: blood. These receptors were taken from a woman aged 55 to 70 in good health.

V gene TRBV6-2 or TRBV6-3 combines with J gene TRBJ2-7; 10 bases match TRBD1. Germline CDR1 MNHEY, CDR2 SVGEGT. The ends lost 6 bases at V and 5 bases at J; junction bases unmatched: 7. CDR3 size: 14 residues. CDR3 loop: CASRKGQGSNEQYF. The CDR3 nucleotides read TGTGCCAGCAGAAAGGGACAGGGGTCCAACGAGCAGTACTTC.

The genes are TRBV27 and TRBJ2-2; 7 bases line up with TRBD1. V dropped 4 bases and J dropped 5; count of bases not matched to a gene: 7. The CDR3 is 15 residues long. Germline CDR1 reads MNHEY; CDR2 reads SMNVEV (reference sequence). Here the CDR3 DNA reads TGTGCCAGCAGTTACAGGGGAAGGGCTACCGGGGAGCTGTTTTTT. Encoded protein: CASSYRGRATGELFF.

The chain uses TRBV5-1 and TRBJ2-1, with TRBD1 matching over 8 bases. The V and J ends lost 1 base and 10 bases, in that order; junction bases with no gene match: 13. Germline CDR1 and CDR2: SGHRS and YFSETQ. This CDR3 is built from 16 residues. CDR3 protein: CASSLFSGQGVKEQFF. The CDR3, as DNA: TGCGCCAGCAGCTTGTTCAGCGGACAGGGTGTAAAGGAGCAGTTCTTC.

This clonotype was detected many times. The chain is built from TRBV29-1 and TRBJ2-3; possibly TRBD1 or TRBD2 for D (6 bases each). V gave up 7 bases and J gave up 2 bases, with 13 bases separating them. Per germline, CDR1 SQVTM and CDR2 ANQGSEA. The CDR3 runs to 13 residues. CDR3 coding DNA: TGCAGCGCCGCCGGGGGCGACACAGATACGCAGTATTTT. Its protein is CSAAGGDTDTQYF.

This clonotype was found once. The genes are TRBV15 and TRBJ2-7; 9 bases are a match to TRBD2. V dropped 9 bases and J dropped 7; count of bases not matched to a gene: 10. CDR3 length: 13 amino acids. Germline lookup yields CDR1 LNHNV and CDR2 YYDKDF (reference sequence). The CDR3 sequence is CATGIAGVGEQYF. CDR3 DNA sequence: TGTGCCACGGGGATAGCGGGAGTGGGTGAGCAGTACTTC.

This rearrangement joins TRBV4-1 to TRBJ2-2; maybe TRBD2 (6 bases). The CDR3 extends over 15 amino acids. Germline CDR1 is MGHRA and CDR2 is YSYEKL. Trimming stripped 4 bases from V and 2 bases from J, with 11 bases between. CDR3 in amino acids: CASSRGSGNTGELFF. CDR3 DNA sequence: TGCGCCAGCAGCCGAGGTAGCGGTAACACCGGGGAGCTGTTTTTT.

The chain recombines TRBV6-5 with TRBJ1-5, with D tentatively TRBD1 (5 bases). The CDR3 loop spans 14 amino acids. Germline-derived CDR1 and CDR2 are MNHEY and SVGAGI. Trimming took 5 bases from V and 5 from J, leaving 13 bases between them. CDR3 bases: TGTGCCAGCAGTACGGGGGGACTTGATCAGCCCCAGCATTTT. Protein: CASSTGGLDQPQHF.

The rearrangement uses TRBV28 and TRBJ2-1; 12 bases fit TRBD2. In germline, CDR1 is MDHEN, CDR2 SYDVKM. This CDR3 is built from 14 residues. The V and J ends lost 7 bases and 6 bases, in that order; junction bases with no gene match: 4. For the CDR3, the DNA is TGTGCCAGCAATCGACTAGCGGGAGTCAATGAGCAGTTCTTC. The encoded protein is CASNRLAGVNEQFF.

The CDR3 nucleotides are TGTGCCAGCAGTTTAACCCTTAATAGCGGGAGTTACGAGCAGTACTTC. This gives the protein CASSLTLNSGSYEQYF. The chain carries TRBV27 and TRBJ2-7; 9 bases map to TRBD2. With V trimmed by 2 bases and J by 4 bases, 9 bases remained unmatched. Germline V gene sequence: CDR1 MNHEY, CDR2 SMNVEV (reference sequence). The CDR3 is 16 residues long.

V is TRBV11-2 and J is TRBJ1-2, with D maybe TRBD1 (6 bases). The germline CDR1 and CDR2 sequences are SGHAT and FQNNGV. This CDR3 has 12 amino acids. The ends were cut back, 3 bases at V and 9 bases at J, with 11 bases in the middle. The chain's CDR3 is CASSLSGESYTF. The CDR3 nucleotides read TGTGCCAGCAGCTTGTCAGGGGAAAGCTACACCTTC.

This clonotype was counted between two and nine times. This rearrangement joins TRBV10-3 to TRBJ2-7; the D gene is possibly TRBD2 (6 bases). Trimming took off 8 bases at V and 2 bases at J, with 19 bases between the two ends. Germline values: CDR1 ENHRY, CDR2 SYGVKD. The CDR3 runs to 15 residues. CDR3 amino acids: CAIETPGADPYEQYF. The CDR3 DNA is TGTGCCATCGAAACTCCGGGAGCAGACCCCTACGAGCAGTACTTC.

Concerning this clonotype: A read error may account for a junction end that differs from germline. V is TRBV10-3 and J is TRBJ2-3, with 8 bases fitting TRBD2. CDR1 is ENHRY and CDR2 is SYGVKD in the germline V gene. This CDR3 contains 17 residues. Here the CDR3 DNA reads TGTGCCGTCAGTGAGTCGAGCGGGAGTGGGGACACAGATACGCAGTATTTT. Protein sequence: CAVSESSGSGDTDTQYF.

V and J are TRBV10-1 and TRBJ2-7; D perhaps matches TRBD2 (5 bases). The tail of the sequence fits TRBJ2-5 better, so the J call may be wrong. This CDR3 comprises 16 residues. Germline assignment: CDR1 WNHNN and CDR2 SYGVQD (reference sequence). The CDR3 DNA reads TGCGCCAGCAGTGATGGTTCCGGAACCGGGGAAGAGACCCAGTACTTC. It encodes CASSDGSGTGEETQYF.

In DNA, the CDR3 is TGTGCCAGCAGTCGAATGGGGACTAGCGGGAGTGATACGCAGTATTTT. Protein sequence: CASSRMGTSGSDTQYF. The chain links TRBV7-3 to TRBJ2-3; 14 positions match TRBD2. CDR1 and CDR2 from the germline V gene are SGHTA and FQGTGA. The CDR3 extends over 16 amino acids. The V segment lost 6 bases and the J segment 6 bases; nucleotides outside the gene matches: 8.

The rearrangement links TRBV5-4 to TRBJ2-3; TRBD2 agrees at 10 bases. V shed 5 bases, J shed 4 bases, and the junction held 7 bases outside the gene matches. Germline V gene lookup returns CDR1 SGHNT and CDR2 YYREEE (reference sequence). This CDR3 region has 15 residues. The CDR3 nucleotides are TGTGCCAGCAGTTCTAAGCGGGGGGGTTCAGATACGCAGTATTTT. Translated, it gives CASSSKRGGSDTQYF.

This clonotype was detected a few times. The chain has TRBV20-1 and TRBJ2-5; TRBD1 is a possible D gene (5 bases). Germline V CDR1 and CDR2: DFQATT, SNEGSKA (reference sequence). Trimming left V 2 bases short and J 8 bases short, with 9 bases between. The CDR3 length is 11 residues. CDR3 nucleotide sequence: TGCAGTGCTAGAAGGGGCCCAACCCAGTACTTC. Protein sequence: CSARRGPTQYF.

This chain connects TRBV5-5 to TRBJ2-5; 9 positions match TRBD2. The DNA end is a closer match to TRBJ2-7, so the J assignment may be wrong. The CDR3 spans 16 residues. Per germline, CDR1 SGHKS and CDR2 YYEKEE (reference sequence). CDR3 sequence: CASSLDSGSEKNEQYF. CDR3 sequence (DNA): TGTGCCAGCAGCTTGGATAGCGGGAGTGAAAAGAACGAGCAGTACTTC.

CDR3 sequence reads: CASSPTSGRAYEQFF. CDR3 DNA sequence: TGTGCCAGCAGCCCCACTAGCGGGAGGGCCTATGAGCAGTTCTTC. V usage is TRBV7-6 and J usage is TRBJ2-1; TRBD2 matches 13 bases. V shed 5 bases and J 8 bases; nucleotides not matched to a gene: 6. Germline CDR1 is SGHVS and CDR2 is FNYEAQ. This CDR3 has 15 residues.